The 27 T cell receptor beta chains in this list originate from one sample, sequenced in a study of monozygotic twins with inflammatory bowel disease. TCRdb derives one entry per CDR3 protein from the 5' RACE reads, leaving out DNA. The data include approximately 140,000 distinct CDR3 sequences; the top ten clones carry 2% to 3%. Sequencing was performed on blood. These receptors were obtained from a human donor with ulcerative colitis or Crohn's disease, or a healthy co-twin of an affected twin (not recorded which).

The chain carries TRBV4-2 and TRBJ1-6. From germline, CDR1 is LGHNA and CDR2 YNFKEQ. There are 16 residues in the CDR3. CDR3 region: CASSQEPYSYNSPLHF.

CDR3 residues: CASSLEGLTDTQYF. The J gene is TRBJ2-3, the V gene TRBV5-1; TCRdb selects TRBD1, and the lack of DNA leaves this call unchecked. Germline assignment: CDR1 SGHRS and CDR2 YFSETQ. CDR3 length: 14 amino acids.

The gene calls are TRBV5-1 and TRBJ2-5; TCRdb indicates TRBD1, and absent DNA this call remains unverified. Germline V gene sequence: CDR1 SGHRS, CDR2 YFSETQ. CDR3 length equals 17 residues. This chain's CDR3 is CASSLPDRVRPQETQYF. The full variable domain, its missing parts supplied by reference TRBV5-1 and TRBJ2-5, is KAGVTQTPRYLIKTRGQQVTLSCSPISGHRSVSWYQQTPGQGLQFLFEYFSETQRNKGNFPGRFSGRQFSNSRSEMNVSTLELGDSALYLCASSLPDRVRPQETQYFGPGTRLLVL.

J is TRBJ1-6 and V is TRBV5-1. CDR1 is SGHRS, CDR2 YFSETQ, per germline. The CDR3 spans 15 residues. This CDR3 is CASSLYETEGSPLHF.

This chain joins TRBV3-1 and TRBJ2-2. The CDR3 is made up of 13 amino acids. The germline gives CDR1 LGHDT, CDR2 YNNKEL (reference sequence). CDR3: CASSQFLSGELFF.

The chain combines TRBV4-2 with TRBJ1-2. The germline V gene encodes CDR1 LGHNA and CDR2 YNFKEQ. The CDR3 extends over 13 amino acids. The CDR3 reads CASSQERLNGYTF.

The gene calls are TRBV6-2 or TRBV6-3 and TRBJ2-3; TCRdb reports TRBD1, a call that lacks DNA to check it against. Germline-derived CDR1 and CDR2 are MNHEY and SVGEGT. This CDR3 comprises 15 residues. CDR3 loop: CASSYGQGDTDTQYF.

V and J are TRBV5-6 and TRBJ1-2; TCRdb's D call, TRBD1, is unchecked because there is no DNA. The CDR3 totals 13 residues. CDR1 is SGHDT and CDR2 is YYEEEE in the germline V gene. The CDR3 sequence: CASSWGTEYGYTF.

This chain links TRBV5-1 with TRBJ1-4. The CDR3 is 16 amino acids. Germline CDR1 and CDR2: SGHRS and YFSETQ. This CDR3 reads CASSLGSRQSNEKLFF. Supplemented by reference TRBV5-1 and TRBJ1-4, the full variable domain reads KAGVTQTPRYLIKTRGQQVTLSCSPISGHRSVSWYQQTPGQGLQFLFEYFSETQRNKGNFPGRFSGRQFSNSRSEMNVSTLELGDSALYLCASSLGSRQSNEKLFFGSGTQLSVL.

The chain carries TRBV20-1 and TRBJ2-1; absent DNA, TCRdb's TRBD1 call cannot be checked. The CDR3 is made up of 13 amino acids. Germline V gene sequence: CDR1 DFQATT, CDR2 SNEGSKA (reference sequence). The CDR3 loop reads CSARGFSRDKQFF.

The gene calls are TRBV6-2 or TRBV6-3 and TRBJ2-7. This CDR3 has 12 residues. The germline V gene has CDR1 MNHEY and CDR2 SVGEGT. CDR3 sequence: CASRHQGYEQYF.

This chain uses TRBV5-6 with TRBJ1-5; TCRdb selects TRBD1, and the lack of DNA leaves this call unchecked. The CDR3 consists of 17 residues. Per the germline V gene, CDR1 is SGHDT and CDR2 is YYEEEE. CDR3 region: CASSLMRNRGNYQPQHF.

The chain is built from TRBV29-1 and TRBJ2-7; TCRdb outputs TRBD1, but without DNA this stays unchecked. Germline values: CDR1 SQVTM, CDR2 ANQGSEA. The CDR3 is made up of 15 amino acids. The CDR3 sequence is CSVSSRGGTLYEQYF.

This sequence joins TRBV12-3 or TRBV12-4 and TRBJ2-1; TCRdb gives TRBD2 as the D gene, but with no DNA this cannot be confirmed. CDR3 length: 14 residues. This chain's CDR3 is CASSLLAGFDEQFF.

The rearrangement joins TRBV15 to TRBJ2-7; TCRdb returns TRBD2, unconfirmable since there is no DNA. Germline V lookup: CDR1 LNHNV, CDR2 YYDKDF (reference sequence). This CDR3 has 21 amino acids. CDR3: CATSRVGSGLAGRRGSYEQYF.

The J gene is TRBJ2-5, the V gene TRBV4-3; TCRdb indicates TRBD2, and absent DNA this call remains unverified. CDR3 length: 15 residues. Germline CDR1 and CDR2: LGHNA and YSLEER. CDR3 loop: CASSRLLAGVETQYF.

The gene calls are TRBV5-6 and TRBJ2-3. Germline CDR1 and CDR2: SGHDT and YYEEEE. CDR3 length equals 12 residues. This CDR3 is CASSKSASISTF.

The V call is TRBV20-1, the J call TRBJ2-7. CDR3 length: 13 residues. Germline V CDR1 and CDR2: DFQATT, SNEGSKA (reference sequence). The CDR3 loop is CSARDTVLNEQYF.

The chain couples TRBV14 to TRBJ2-5; TCRdb designates TRBD1, a call that cannot be tested without DNA. The CDR3 has 14 residues. Germline-derived CDR1 and CDR2 are SGHDN and FVKESK. The chain's CDR3 is CASSQPRVGETQYF.

The genes are TRBV20-1 and TRBJ1-1; there is no DNA to check the TCRdb D call of TRBD1. The length of the CDR3 is 14 residues. CDR1 and CDR2 (germline): DFQATT, SNEGSKA (reference sequence). The CDR3: CSARDAGVYTEAFF.

The V and J genes are TRBV29-1 and TRBJ1-3; TCRdb reports TRBD1, a call that lacks DNA to check it against. This CDR3 has 12 residues. Germline CDR1 and CDR2: SQVTM and ANQGSEA. The CDR3 is CSVGVGGNTIYF.

The chain combines TRBV19 with TRBJ2-1; the D gene TCRdb calls, TRBD1, cannot be checked with no DNA. The CDR3 extends over 14 amino acids. Germline V lookup: CDR1 LNHDA, CDR2 SQIVND (reference sequence). This CDR3 is CASTLDRGNNEQFF. The variable domain in full, completed from reference TRBV19 and TRBJ2-1, reads DGGITQSPKYLFRKEGQNVTLSCEQNLNHDAMYWYRQDPGQGLRLIYYSQIVNDFQKGDIAEGYSVSREKKESFPLTVTSAQKNPTAFYLCASTLDRGNNEQFFGPGTRLTVL.

The chain employs TRBV5-4 and TRBJ2-3; TCRdb's D gene call, TRBD2, goes unchecked for lack of DNA. This CDR3 is 17 amino acids long. Germline CDR1 SGHNT, CDR2 YYREEE (reference sequence). This CDR3 is CASSLGQVLTLRDTQYF.

The chain is built from TRBV7-8 and TRBJ1-2; TCRdb's assignment of TRBD1 cannot be checked, as there is no DNA. CDR1 and CDR2 from the germline V gene are SGHVS and FQNEAQ. This CDR3 is 20 amino acids long. The CDR3 loop reads CASSLGWGNIVGTGMSGYTF.

The rearrangement joins TRBV6-2 or TRBV6-3 to TRBJ1-5; TCRdb's assignment of TRBD1 cannot be checked, as there is no DNA. The CDR3 has 15 residues. The V gene's germline CDR1 is MNHEY and CDR2 SVGEGT. The CDR3 loop reads CASRNPWGSNQPQHF.

This chain connects TRBV3-1 to TRBJ2-1; TCRdb returns TRBD1, unconfirmable since there is no DNA. Germline V gives CDR1 LGHDT, CDR2 YNNKEL (reference sequence). The length of the CDR3 is 12 residues. The CDR3 loop is CASSQGGYGEFF.

The chain has TRBV5-1 and TRBJ2-1. The CDR3 covers 15 residues. Per the germline V gene, CDR1 is SGHRS and CDR2 is YFSETQ. CDR3 amino acids: CASSLSTSSYNEQFF.